These T cell receptor beta chains were read from a single sample in a study of technical replicates of blood from a handful of donors. TCRdb keeps only in-frame clones here, not all; method: immunoSEQ multiplex PCR. The sample records tens of thousands of clones, around 94% being singletons. The sample consisted of T cells isolated from PBMCs. The receptors shown here come from a human donor in good health. CDR3s include the opening cysteine and the closing phenylalanine or tryptophan. A D gene is named only where the DNA matches it firmly. Clone size is shown for a subset of rows, as once, few, many or a class of expanded clone.

V gene	D gene	J gene	clone size	CDR3 protein	CDR3 DNA
TRBV7-9	TRBD2	TRBJ2-5	NA	CASTRAGGRETQYF	TGTGCCAGCACCCGTGCGGGAGGGAGGGAGACCCAGTACTTC
TRBV28	NA	TRBJ2-7	NA	CASRGPGAASEQYF	TGTGCCAGCAGGGGGCCGGGAGCCGCCTCCGAGCAGTACTTC
TRBV7-6	NA	TRBJ2-5	NA	CASSDNPGEETQYF	TGTGCCAGCAGCGACAATCCAGGGGAAGAGACCCAGTACTTC
TRBV5-1	NA	TRBJ1-5	NA	CASSRDINQPQHF	TGCGCCAGCAGCCGGGACATAAATCAGCCCCAGCATTTT
TRBV5-1	NA	TRBJ1-6	NA	CASSRGTSGSYNSPLHF	TGCGCCAGCAGCCGGGGGACCTCGGGCTCCTATAATTCACCCCTCCACTTT
TRBV5-1	NA	TRBJ1-1	once	CASSLDGMNTEAFF	TGCGCCAGCAGCTTGGATGGCATGAACACTGAAGCTTTCTTT
TRBV9	TRBD2	TRBJ2-7	NA	CASSAGLADSYEQYF	TGTGCCAGCAGCGCGGGACTAGCGGACTCCTACGAGCAGTACTTC
TRBV4-1	TRBD2	TRBJ2-1	NA	CASSQGGLAVYNEQFF	TGCGCCAGCAGCCAAGGGGGACTAGCGGTCTACAATGAGCAGTTCTTC
TRBV6-5	TRBD2	TRBJ2-7	NA	CASSSTSGGASYEQYF	TGTGCCAGCAGTTCGACTAGCGGGGGGGCATCCTACGAGCAGTACTTC
TRBV5-1	TRBD1	TRBJ2-7	NA	CASSLLGQGSEEQYF	TGCGCCAGCAGCTTGTTAGGACAGGGGTCGGAAGAGCAGTACTTC
TRBV2	NA	TRBJ2-2	NA	CARLPVRELFF	TGTGCCAGACTCCCCGTCCGGGAGCTGTTTTTT
TRBV6-1	TRBD1	TRBJ1-4	NA	CAISDRGDEKLFF	TGTGCCATCTCAGACAGGGGGGATGAAAAACTGTTTTTT
TRBV25-1	TRBD1	TRBJ1-1	few	CASSEYGTGGTEAFF	TGTGCCAGCAGTGAATATGGAACAGGGGGCACTGAAGCTTTCTTT
TRBV5-1	NA	TRBJ2-7	NA	CASSLNTYEQYF	TGCGCCAGCAGCCTAAATACCTACGAGCAGTACTTC
TRBV6-5	NA	TRBJ2-7	NA	CASSYRGSYEQYF	TGTGCCAGCAGTTATAGGGGTTCCTACGAGCAGTACTTC
TRBV4-1	NA	TRBJ1-1	NA	CASSQEDIAGLYEAFF	TGCGCCAGCAGCCAAGAGGATATCGCAGGGTTATATGAAGCTTTCTTT
TRBV2	NA	TRBJ2-1	NA	CASRRDDEQFF	TGTGCCAGCCGCAGGGATGATGAGCAGTTCTTC
TRBV11-3	TRBD1	TRBJ1-2	NA	CASSPSTGTGRRSSYGYTF	TGTGCCAGCAGCCCTTCAACCGGGACAGGGCGTCGCAGTAGCTATGGCTACACCTTC
TRBV25-1	NA	TRBJ2-7	NA	CASSESTDYSEQYF	TGTGCCAGCAGTGAGAGTACCGACTACTCCGAGCAGTACTTC
TRBV19	TRBD2	TRBJ2-2	NA	CASTTIAGHTGELFF	TGTGCCAGTACCACTATAGCGGGTCACACCGGGGAGCTGTTTTTT
TRBV5-1	NA	TRBJ2-1	NA	CASSFGGGRVNEQFF	TGCGCCAGCAGCTTTGGGGGGGGCAGAGTTAATGAGCAGTTCTTC
TRBV2	NA	TRBJ2-7	NA	CASTPPGQSYEQYF	TGTGCCAGCACCCCCCCTGGACAGTCCTACGAGCAGTACTTC
TRBV27	NA	TRBJ1-4	NA	CASSLSLGGGDEKLFF	TGTGCCAGCAGTTTATCCCTGGGGGGGGGTGATGAAAAACTGTTTTTT
TRBV19	NA	TRBJ2-3	once	CASSIAGSPTDTQYF	TGTGCCAGTAGTATAGCGGGTAGCCCCACAGATACGCAGTATTTT
TRBV30	NA	TRBJ2-5	NA	CAWSFLGHLETQYF	TGTGCCTGGAGTTTCCTGGGACACCTCGAGACCCAGTACTTC
TRBV5-1	TRBD1	TRBJ1-3	NA	CASSSQGAGNTIYF	TGCGCCAGCAGCTCACAGGGGGCTGGAAACACCATATATTTT
TRBV10-3	TRBD1	TRBJ1-5	NA	CAISGGLGTGGGQPQHF	TGTGCCATCAGTGGGGGGCTTGGGACAGGTGGTGGCCAGCCCCAGCATTTT
TRBV15	TRBD2	TRBJ2-1	NA	CATSSETGGGFF	TGTGCCACCAGCAGTGAGACGGGGGGTGGGTTCTTC
TRBV7-8	NA	TRBJ2-7	NA	CASSLGTPYEQYF	TGTGCCAGCAGCTTAGGGACACCCTACGAGCAGTACTTC
TRBV15	NA	TRBJ1-1	NA	CATSRDPNTEAFF	TGTGCCACCAGCAGAGATCCAAACACTGAAGCTTTCTTT
TRBV18	NA	TRBJ2-2	NA	CASSPPGRGPNTGELFF	TGTGCCAGCTCACCACCGGGGCGGGGACCGAACACCGGGGAGCTGTTTTTT
TRBV4-1	NA	TRBJ1-4	NA	CASSQGQIATNEKLFF	TGCGCCAGCAGCCAGGGACAAATCGCAACTAATGAAAAACTGTTTTTT
TRBV2	TRBD2	TRBJ2-7	NA	CASSEATNGTSGPIYEQYF	TGTGCCAGCAGTGAAGCGACAAACGGGACTAGCGGGCCTATCTACGAGCAGTACTTC
TRBV30	NA	TRBJ2-7	NA	CAWSPGAYEQYF	TGTGCCTGGAGCCCAGGGGCGTATGAGCAGTACTTC
TRBV29-1	TRBD1	TRBJ1-2	NA	CSAPEGQEINYGYTF	TGCAGCGCTCCAGAGGGACAGGAGATTAACTATGGCTACACCTTC
TRBV28	NA	TRBJ2-7	NA	CASRIERIHSYEQYF	TGTGCCAGCAGGATTGAGAGGATACATTCCTACGAGCAGTACTTC
TRBV4-1	NA	TRBJ2-1	NA	CASSHVTSQDNEQFF	TGCGCCAGCAGCCACGTTACATCACAGGACAATGAGCAGTTCTTC
TRBV5-4	TRBD1	TRBJ2-2	NA	CASSPWDRRLNTGELFF	TGTGCCAGCAGCCCATGGGACAGGAGACTGAACACCGGGGAGCTGTTTTTT
TRBV5-1	TRBD2	TRBJ2-5	NA	CASSGGTRSTQYF	TGCGCCAGCAGCGGGGGGACTAGGTCGACCCAGTACTTC
TRBV5-1	NA	TRBJ1-2	NA	CASSPGGDSSYGYTF	TGCGCCAGCAGCCCCGGGGGTGACAGCTCCTATGGCTACACCTTC
TRBV4-1	NA	TRBJ2-7	NA	CASSQDRGYEQYF	TGCGCCAGCAGCCAAGACAGGGGCTACGAGCAGTACTTC
TRBV2	NA	TRBJ1-5	NA	CASSSSTGVEPQHF	TGTGCCAGCAGTTCCTCGACAGGTGTGGAACCCCAGCATTTT